This T cell receptor beta chain was retrieved from a study of neurological immune-mediated disorders. MiXCR, applied by TCRdb to the 5' RACE reads, yields one record per CDR3 protein. This table has some 60,000 distinct CDR3 sequences, 9.7% appearing once. The CDR3 is made up of 16 amino acids. The V and J ends lost 1 base and 11 bases, in that order; junction bases with no gene match: 10. The germline V gene encodes CDR1 MDHEN and CDR2 SYDVKM. Time point noted: longitudinal time-point 2. In Maryland, USA, blood bank volunteers were the healthy controls. This clonotype was seen at least ten times. The chain couples TRBV28 to TRBJ2-4, with 11 bases fitting TRBD1. Sequencing was carried out using PBMCs. This TCR was sampled from a man aged 30-40 years in good health. The CDR3 DNA follows: TGTGCCAGCAGTTTATTGATTGGGACAGGGGGTGGAGTTCAGTACTTC. Its translation is CASSLLIGTGGGVQYF.